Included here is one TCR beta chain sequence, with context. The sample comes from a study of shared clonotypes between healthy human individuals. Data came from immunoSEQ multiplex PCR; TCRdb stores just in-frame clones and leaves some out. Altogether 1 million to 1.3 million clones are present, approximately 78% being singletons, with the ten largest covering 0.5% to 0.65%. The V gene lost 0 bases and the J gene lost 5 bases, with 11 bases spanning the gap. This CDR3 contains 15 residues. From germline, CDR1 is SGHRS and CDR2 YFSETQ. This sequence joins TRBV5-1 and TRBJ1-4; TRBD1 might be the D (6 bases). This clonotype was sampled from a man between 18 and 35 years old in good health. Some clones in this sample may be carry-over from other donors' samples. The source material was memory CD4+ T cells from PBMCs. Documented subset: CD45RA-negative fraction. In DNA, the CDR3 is TGCGCCAGCAGCTTGGTTCCAGGGGAAAATGAAAAACTGTTTTTT. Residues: CASSLVPGENEKLFF.